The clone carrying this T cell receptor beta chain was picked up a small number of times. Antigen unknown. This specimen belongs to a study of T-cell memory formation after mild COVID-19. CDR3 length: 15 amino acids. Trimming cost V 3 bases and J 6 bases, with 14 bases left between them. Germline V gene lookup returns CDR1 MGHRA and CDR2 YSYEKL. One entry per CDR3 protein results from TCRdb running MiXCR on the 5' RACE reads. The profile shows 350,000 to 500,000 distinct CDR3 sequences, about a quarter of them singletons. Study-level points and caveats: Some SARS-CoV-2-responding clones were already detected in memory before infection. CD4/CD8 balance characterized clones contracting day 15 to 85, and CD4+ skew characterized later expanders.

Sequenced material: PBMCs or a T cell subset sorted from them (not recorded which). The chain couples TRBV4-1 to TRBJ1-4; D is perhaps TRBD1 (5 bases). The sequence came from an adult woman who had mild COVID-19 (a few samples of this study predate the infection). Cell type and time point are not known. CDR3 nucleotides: TGCGCCAGCAGCCAGCTGAGAACAGGACATGAAAAACTGTTTTTT. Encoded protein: CASSQLRTGHEKLFF.